The 27 T cell receptor beta chains in this list originate from one sample, sequenced in a study of identical twins. MiXCR, run by TCRdb on the 5' RACE reads, gives a single entry per CDR3 protein. The data contain 420,000 or so distinct CDR3 sequences, around a sixth of them singletons. Sequencing was done on a sample of naive T cells sorted from blood. The receptors originated from a man between 45 and 60 years old in good health.

This clonotype came up a few times. The chain uses TRBV9 and TRBJ1-1; D uncertain. The V gene's germline CDR1 is SGDLS and CDR2 YYNGEE. The CDR3 contains 12 residues. V was clipped by 0 bases and J by 11 bases, with 11 bases between them. The CDR3: CASSVAAGPAFF. In DNA form, the CDR3 reads TGTGCCAGCAGCGTAGCTGCCGGGCCCGCTTTCTTT.

This clonotype was picked up a small number of times. The rearrangement joins TRBV4-2 to TRBJ2-2, with 8 bases lining up with TRBD1. Germline CDR1 reads LGHNA; CDR2 reads YNFKEQ. J gave up 7 bases and V 4 bases, and 8 bases lay outside the gene matches. The CDR3 has 15 amino acids. CDR3 residues: CASSRRTGKGGELFF. In DNA, the CDR3 is TGTGCCAGCAGCCGACGGACAGGGAAGGGCGGGGAGCTGTTTTTT.

This clonotype was counted between two and nine times. The chain combines TRBV10-3 with TRBJ2-7, with TRBD2 matching 11 bases. Germline CDR1 is ENHRY and CDR2 is SYGVKD. The length of the CDR3 is 14 residues. Trimming cost V 10 bases and J 3 bases; bases outside gene matches: 8. The CDR3 nucleotides are TGTGCCAGCTCCACTAGCGGGAGTAACTACGAGCAGTACTTC. Residues: CASSTSGSNYEQYF.

In its sample, this clonotype was seen many times. The chain carries TRBV5-1 and TRBJ2-1; no clear D. This CDR3 is 13 amino acids long. CDR1 and CDR2 from the germline V gene are SGHRS and YFSETQ. V lost 4 bases, J lost 9 bases, and 14 bases lay in between. The CDR3 DNA reads as TGCGCCAGCAGCCTAAACTCTAGAATTGAGCAGTTCTTC. Protein product: CASSLNSRIEQFF.

This clonotype was counted once. The chain combines TRBV30 with TRBJ2-5; D is tentatively TRBD1 or TRBD2 (5 bases each). The germline CDR1 and CDR2 sequences are GTSNPN and SVGIG (reference sequence). The CDR3 consists of 8 residues. The CDR3 region is CSMGAQYF. For the CDR3, the DNA is TGTTCAATGGGGGCCCAGTACTTC.

This clonotype appeared a few times. This CDR3 reads CASSLTTGRAYEQYF. CDR3 DNA sequence: TGCGCCAGCAGCTTGACGACAGGGCGGGCCTACGAGCAGTACTTC. The genes are TRBV5-1 and TRBJ2-7; 7 nucleotides match TRBD1. Per germline, CDR1 SGHRS and CDR2 YFSETQ. The CDR3 spans 15 residues. The V segment lost 1 base and the J segment 2 bases; nucleotides outside the gene matches: 6.

The gene calls are TRBV5-1 and TRBJ2-7, with 8 bases that match TRBD1. This CDR3 comprises 14 residues. Germline V gene lookup returns CDR1 SGHRS and CDR2 YFSETQ. Trimming took 2 bases from V and 4 from J; bases not matched to a gene: 5. The CDR3 spells CASSFGTGEYEQYF. The CDR3 DNA reads as TGCGCCAGCAGCTTCGGGACAGGAGAGTACGAGCAGTACTTC. The whole variable domain, remainder taken from reference TRBV5-1 and TRBJ2-7, is KAGVTQTPRYLIKTRGQQVTLSCSPISGHRSVSWYQQTPGQGLQFLFEYFSETQRNKGNFPGRFSGRQFSNSRSEMNVSTLELGDSALYLCASSFGTGEYEQYFGPGTRLTVT.

This clonotype has ten or more counts. The rearrangement joins TRBV20-1 to TRBJ2-4; either TRBD1 or TRBD2 may fit D (6 bases each). This CDR3 region has 13 residues. V was clipped by 4 bases and J by 6 bases, with 13 bases between them. CDR1 DFQATT and CDR2 SNEGSKA come from the germline V gene (reference sequence). Here the CDR3 reads CSATGGGGNIQYF. The CDR3 DNA sequence: TGCAGTGCTACCGGAGGAGGGGGAAACATTCAGTACTTC.

The V and J genes are TRBV7-6 and TRBJ2-6; possible D gene TRBD1, 5 bases. Germline CDR1 SGHVS, CDR2 FNYEAQ. The CDR3 covers 16 residues. The V end lost 5 bases, the J end lost 3 bases, and 14 bases lay between the germline ends. In nucleotides, the CDR3 is TGTGCCAGCAGCACCACCCCAGGGAATGGGGCCAACGTCCTGACTTTC. Translation gives CASSTTPGNGANVLTF.

This clonotype was seen a few times. The rearrangement links TRBV20-1 to TRBJ1-2, with a weak D call TRBD1 (5 bases). V lost 3 bases and J 2 bases, leaving 16 bases between the germline ends. There are 15 residues in the CDR3. Germline-derived CDR1 and CDR2 are DFQATT and SNEGSKA (reference sequence). CDR3 region: CSASSGGGDNYGYTF. CDR3 coding DNA: TGCAGTGCTAGCTCCGGGGGAGGGGACAACTATGGCTACACCTTC.

The chain is built from TRBV19 and TRBJ1-1; D unclear. Deletions cut 3 bases from V and 1 base from J, with 12 bases between. The CDR3 loop spans 15 amino acids. The germline V gene has CDR1 LNHDA and CDR2 SQIVND (reference sequence). CDR3 residues: CASSIGLSSNTEAFF. CDR3 in DNA: TGTGCCAGTAGTATTGGTCTGTCCTCGAACACTGAAGCTTTCTTT.

This clonotype has just a few counts. The V call is TRBV7-9, the J call TRBJ2-3; 9 bases fit TRBD1. J lost 5 bases, V lost 2 bases, and 8 bases had no gene match. This CDR3 is built from 16 residues. Germline assignment: CDR1 SEHNR and CDR2 FQNEAQ (reference sequence). CDR3 protein: CASSLPRDRAIDTQYF. The DNA for the CDR3 is TGTGCCAGCAGCTTACCCCGGGACAGGGCAATAGATACGCAGTATTTT.

The sample holds a few counts of this clonotype. This chain links TRBV7-2 with TRBJ2-5; TRBD2 matches 9 bases. V lost 1 base, J lost 3 bases, and 9 bases stayed unmatched. The length of the CDR3 is 17 residues. Germline V gene sequence: CDR1 SGHTA, CDR2 FQGNSA. Written as DNA, the CDR3 is TGTGCCAGCAGCTTAGGGCCTCTGACTAGCGGAGAAGAGACCCAGTACTTC. Translation gives CASSLGPLTSGEETQYF. Together with reference TRBV7-2 and TRBJ2-5, the CDR3 gives the full variable domain: GAGVSQSPSNKVTEKGKDVELRCDPISGHTALYWYRQSLGQGLEFLIYFQGNSAPDKSGLPSDRFSAERTGGSVSTLTIQRTQQEDSAVYLCASSLGPLTSGEETQYFGPGTRLLVL.

A remark on this clonotype: This may be a read error, as it is one base from a much larger clone. The chain carries TRBV20-1 and TRBJ2-5; no reliable D call. Germline-derived CDR1 and CDR2 are DFQATT and SNEGSKA (reference sequence). V lost 1 base, J lost 7 bases, and 4 bases lay in between. CDR3 length: 10 residues. The CDR3 DNA reads TGCAGTGCTAGAGCCGCGACCCAGTACTTC. Translating gives CSARAATQYF.

The chain employs TRBV5-1 and TRBJ2-1; 8 bases are a match to TRBD1. The CDR3 is made up of 15 amino acids. V was pared by 3 bases and J by 2 bases, with 4 bases of the junction left unmatched. In germline, CDR1 is SGHRS, CDR2 YFSETQ. The CDR3, as DNA: TGCGCCAGCAGCTCGACAGGGGAACCCTACAATGAGCAGTTCTTC. Encoded protein: CASSSTGEPYNEQFF.

In its sample, this clonotype was seen once. The chain employs TRBV28 and TRBJ1-2, with D unresolved. V lost 4 bases, J lost 5 bases, and 14 bases lay in between. There are 14 residues in the CDR3. CDR1 is MDHEN, CDR2 SYDVKM, per germline. The CDR3 is CASSSGIPAYGYTF. In DNA form, the CDR3 reads TGTGCCAGCAGTTCTGGAATCCCAGCTTATGGCTACACCTTC.

The CDR3 region has the DNA TGTGCAAGTCGCCAACCGTTAGCGGGAGGGAGCTACGAGCAGTACTTC. Its translation is CASRQPLAGGSYEQYF. The chain recombines TRBV12-2 with TRBJ2-7; TRBD2 is taken as the D call from the table, unchecked against the DNA. TRBV12-2 is recorded as a pseudogene. The CDR3 runs 16 residues.

This clonotype was seen only a few times. This rearrangement joins TRBV20-1 to TRBJ2-1; D not certain. Germline assignment: CDR1 DFQATT and CDR2 SNEGSKA (reference sequence). The CDR3 runs to 13 residues. V shed 2 bases and J shed 7 bases, with 12 bases lying between them. CDR3 sequence reads: CSARKAYRNEQFF. Here the CDR3 DNA reads TGCAGTGCTAGAAAGGCCTACCGGAATGAGCAGTTCTTC.

This clonotype was counted many times. V gene TRBV7-9 combines with J gene TRBJ1-4; TRBD1 agrees at 8 bases. The junction had 5 bases not matched to a gene; V was cut back by 7 bases and J by 7 bases. The CDR3 is 13 residues long. Germline values: CDR1 SEHNR, CDR2 FQNEAQ (reference sequence). CDR3 nucleotide sequence: TGTGCCAGCAACCAGGGGGCAGTTGAAAAACTGTTTTTT. This codes for CASNQGAVEKLFF.

The J gene is TRBJ2-5, the V gene TRBV11-2; 8 bases map to TRBD2. The CDR3 covers 16 residues. The V gene end was trimmed by 5 bases and the J gene end by 1 base; junction bases not matched to a gene: 9. Germline V CDR1 and CDR2: SGHAT, FQNNGV. The CDR3: CASSPRTSSFQETQYF. The CDR3 DNA is TGTGCCAGCAGCCCCCGGACTAGCTCCTTCCAAGAGACCCAGTACTTC.

The V call is TRBV12-3 or TRBV12-4, the J call TRBJ2-2; D is undetermined. V was pared by 6 bases and J by 5 bases, with 10 bases between. CDR3 size: 13 residues. CDR3 nucleotide sequence: TGTGCCAGCAGCTACCCCCAGACCGGGGAGCTGTTTTTT. The encoded protein is CASSYPQTGELFF.

Only a few counts were recorded for this clonotype. It is unclear where the CDR3 begins or ends on the DNA, so no DNA is shown, and the CDR3 is as TCRdb lists it. The chain has TRBV5-5 and TRBJ2-7; TRBD1 was called by the table and not checked on the DNA. Germline loops: CDR1 SGHKS, CDR2 YYEKEE (reference sequence). The CDR3 comprises 14 residues, both ends counted. The CDR3 is CASSFLERGYEQYF.

V is TRBV6-2 or TRBV6-3 and J is TRBJ2-3; 10 bases agree with TRBD2. The germline V gene encodes CDR1 MNHEY and CDR2 SVGEGT. Unmatched junction bases numbered 6, after V lost 5 bases and J lost 4 bases. There are 15 residues in the CDR3. CDR3 loop: CASSNLAGVADTQYF. DNA for the CDR3: TGTGCCAGCAGTAACCTAGCGGGAGTGGCAGATACGCAGTATTTT.

This clonotype was found many times. This sequence joins TRBV29-1 and TRBJ2-7; D is tentatively TRBD1 or TRBD2 (5 bases each). CDR3 length: 14 residues. V was cut by 6 bases and J by 0 bases, with 15 bases left in between. The germline V gene encodes CDR1 SQVTM and CDR2 ANQGSEA. CDR3 coding DNA: TGCAGCGTAGCCGGGACCGAAAGCTCCTACGAGCAGTACTTC. Translated: CSVAGTESSYEQYF.

CDR3 residues: CASSKGAWEETQYF. DNA for the CDR3: TGTGCCAGCAGCAAAGGTGCCTGGGAAGAGACCCAGTACTTC. V is TRBV4-2 and J is TRBJ2-5; D gene uncertain. There are 14 residues in the CDR3. Looked up from germline, CDR1 is LGHNA and CDR2 is YNFKEQ. Deletions cut 5 bases from V and 3 bases from J, with 13 bases between.

There are a few counts of this clonotype. The chain employs TRBV10-3 and TRBJ2-5, with 7 bases matching TRBD1. The CDR3 is made up of 17 amino acids. With 5 bases clipped from V and 2 bases from J, the junction kept 14 bases outside the gene matches. Germline loops: CDR1 ENHRY, CDR2 SYGVKD. DNA for the CDR3: TGTGCCATCAGTAGTTGGAGACAGGGCGATGGTCAAGAGACCCAGTACTTC. Its translation: CAISSWRQGDGQETQYF.

The genes are TRBV6-5 and TRBJ1-2; a weak D match, TRBD1 (5 bases). The V gene lost 0 bases and the J gene lost 4 bases, with 9 bases spanning the gap. Germline-derived CDR1 and CDR2 are MNHEY and SVGAGI. The CDR3 runs 14 residues. CDR3: CASSYSAGLYGYTF. CDR3 DNA: TGTGCCAGCAGTTACTCGGCAGGGCTCTATGGCTACACCTTC.